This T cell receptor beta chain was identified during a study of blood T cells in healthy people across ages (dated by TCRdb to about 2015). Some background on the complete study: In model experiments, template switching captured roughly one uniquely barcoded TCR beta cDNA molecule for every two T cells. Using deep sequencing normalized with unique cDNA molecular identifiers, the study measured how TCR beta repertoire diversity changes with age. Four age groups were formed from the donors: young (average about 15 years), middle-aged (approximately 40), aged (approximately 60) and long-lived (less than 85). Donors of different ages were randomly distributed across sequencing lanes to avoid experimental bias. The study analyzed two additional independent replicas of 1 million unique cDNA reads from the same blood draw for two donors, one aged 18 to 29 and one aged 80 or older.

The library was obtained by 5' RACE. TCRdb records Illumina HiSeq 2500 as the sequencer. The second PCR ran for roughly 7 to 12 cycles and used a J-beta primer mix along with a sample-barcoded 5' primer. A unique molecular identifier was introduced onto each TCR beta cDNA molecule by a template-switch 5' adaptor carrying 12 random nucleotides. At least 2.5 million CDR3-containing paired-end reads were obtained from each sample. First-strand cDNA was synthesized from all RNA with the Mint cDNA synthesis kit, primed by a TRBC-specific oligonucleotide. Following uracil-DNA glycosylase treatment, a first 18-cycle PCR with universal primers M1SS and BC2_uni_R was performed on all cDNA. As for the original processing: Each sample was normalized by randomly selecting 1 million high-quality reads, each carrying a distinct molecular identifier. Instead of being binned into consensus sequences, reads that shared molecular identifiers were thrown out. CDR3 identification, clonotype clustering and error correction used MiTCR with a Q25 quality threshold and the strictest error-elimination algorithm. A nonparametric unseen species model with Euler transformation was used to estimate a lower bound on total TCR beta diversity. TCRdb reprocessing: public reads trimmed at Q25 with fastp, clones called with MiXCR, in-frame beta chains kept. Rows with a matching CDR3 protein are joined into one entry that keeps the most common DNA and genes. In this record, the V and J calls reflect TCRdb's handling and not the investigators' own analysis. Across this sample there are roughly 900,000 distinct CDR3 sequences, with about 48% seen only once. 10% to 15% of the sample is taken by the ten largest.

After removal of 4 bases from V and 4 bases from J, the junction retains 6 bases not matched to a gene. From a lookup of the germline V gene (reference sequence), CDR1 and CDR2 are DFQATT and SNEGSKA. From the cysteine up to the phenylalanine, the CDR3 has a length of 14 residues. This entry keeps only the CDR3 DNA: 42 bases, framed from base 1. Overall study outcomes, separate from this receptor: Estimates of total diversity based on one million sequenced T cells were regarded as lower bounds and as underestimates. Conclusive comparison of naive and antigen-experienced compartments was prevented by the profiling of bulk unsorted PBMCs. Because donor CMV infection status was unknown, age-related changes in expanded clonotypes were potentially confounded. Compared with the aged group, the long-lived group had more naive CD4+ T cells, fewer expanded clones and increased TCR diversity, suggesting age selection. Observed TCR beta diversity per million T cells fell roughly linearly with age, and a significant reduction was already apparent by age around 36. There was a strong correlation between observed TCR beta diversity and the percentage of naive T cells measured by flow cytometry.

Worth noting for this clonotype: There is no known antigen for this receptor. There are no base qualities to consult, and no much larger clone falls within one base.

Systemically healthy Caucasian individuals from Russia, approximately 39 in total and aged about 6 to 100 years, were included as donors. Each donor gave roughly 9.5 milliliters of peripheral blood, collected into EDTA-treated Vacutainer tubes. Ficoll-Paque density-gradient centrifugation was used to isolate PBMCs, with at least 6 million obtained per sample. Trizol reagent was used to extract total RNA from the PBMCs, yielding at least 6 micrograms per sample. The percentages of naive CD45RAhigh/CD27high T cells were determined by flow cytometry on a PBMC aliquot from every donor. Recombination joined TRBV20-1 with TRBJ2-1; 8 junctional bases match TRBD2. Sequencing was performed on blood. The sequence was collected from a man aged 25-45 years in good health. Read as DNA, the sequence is TGCAGTGCTACCGGCGGGGGGACGTACAATGAGCAGTTCTTC. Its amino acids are CSATGGGTYNEQFF.